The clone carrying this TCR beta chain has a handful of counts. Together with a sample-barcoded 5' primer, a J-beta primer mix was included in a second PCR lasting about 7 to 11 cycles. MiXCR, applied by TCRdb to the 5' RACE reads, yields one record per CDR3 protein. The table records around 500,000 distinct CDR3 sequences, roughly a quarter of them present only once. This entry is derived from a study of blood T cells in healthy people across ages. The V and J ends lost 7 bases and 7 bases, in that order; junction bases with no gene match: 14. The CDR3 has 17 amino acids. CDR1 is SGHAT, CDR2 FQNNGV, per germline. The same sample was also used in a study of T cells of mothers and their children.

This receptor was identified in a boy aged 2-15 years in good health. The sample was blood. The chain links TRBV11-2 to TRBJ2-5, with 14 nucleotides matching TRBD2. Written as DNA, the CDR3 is TGTGCCAGCACCAACCCCGGACTAGCGGGGGGCCAGGGGACCCAGTACTTC. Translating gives CASTNPGLAGGQGTQYF.